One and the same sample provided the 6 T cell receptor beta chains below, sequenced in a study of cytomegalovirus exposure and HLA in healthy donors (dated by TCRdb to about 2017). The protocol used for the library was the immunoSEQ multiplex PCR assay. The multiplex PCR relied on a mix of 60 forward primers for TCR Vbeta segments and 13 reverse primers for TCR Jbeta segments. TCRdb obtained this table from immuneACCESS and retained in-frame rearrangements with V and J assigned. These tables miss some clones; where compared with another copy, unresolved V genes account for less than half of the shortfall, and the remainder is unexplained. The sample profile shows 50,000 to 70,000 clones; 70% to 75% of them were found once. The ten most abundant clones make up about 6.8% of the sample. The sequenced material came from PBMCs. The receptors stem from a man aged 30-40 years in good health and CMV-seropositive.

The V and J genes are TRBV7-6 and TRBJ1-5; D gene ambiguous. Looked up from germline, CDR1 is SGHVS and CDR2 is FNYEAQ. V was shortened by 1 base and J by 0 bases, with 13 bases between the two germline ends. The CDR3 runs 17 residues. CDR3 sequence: CASSLVGRRDSNQPQHF. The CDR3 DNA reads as TGTGCCAGCAGCTTAGTCGGGCGGCGGGATAGCAATCAGCCCCAGCATTTT.

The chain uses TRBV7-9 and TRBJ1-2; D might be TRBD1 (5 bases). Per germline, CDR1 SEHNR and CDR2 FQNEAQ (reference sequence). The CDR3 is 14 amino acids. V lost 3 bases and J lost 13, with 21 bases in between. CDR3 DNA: TGTGCCAGCAGCTTGACACAGGACCTGATTGTTGGCACCTTC. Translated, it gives CASSLTQDLIVGTF. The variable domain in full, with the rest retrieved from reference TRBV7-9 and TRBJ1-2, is DTGVSQNPRHKITKRGQNVTFRCDPISEHNRLYWYRQTLGQGPEFLTYFQNEAQLEKSRLLSDRFSAERPKGSFSTLEIQRTEQGDSAMYLCASSLTQDLIVGTFGSGTRLTVV.

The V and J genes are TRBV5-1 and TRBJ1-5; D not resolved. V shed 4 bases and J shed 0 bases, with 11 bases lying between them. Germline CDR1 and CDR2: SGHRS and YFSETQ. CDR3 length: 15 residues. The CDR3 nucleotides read TGCGCCAGCAGCCCCGACTCCCATAGCAATCAGCCCCAGCATTTT. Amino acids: CASSPDSHSNQPQHF.

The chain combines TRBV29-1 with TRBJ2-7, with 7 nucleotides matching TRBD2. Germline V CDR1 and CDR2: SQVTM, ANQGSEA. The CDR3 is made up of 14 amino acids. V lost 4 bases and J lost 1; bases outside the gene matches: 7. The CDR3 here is CSVVLLGLSYEQYF. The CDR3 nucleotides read TGCAGCGTTGTCCTCCTGGGACTATCCTACGAGCAGTACTTC.

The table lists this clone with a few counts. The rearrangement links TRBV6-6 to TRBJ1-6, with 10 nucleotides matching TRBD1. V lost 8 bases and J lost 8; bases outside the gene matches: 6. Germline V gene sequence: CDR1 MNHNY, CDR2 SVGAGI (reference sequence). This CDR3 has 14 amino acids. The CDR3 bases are TGTGCCAGCTACCGACAGGGGGCATATTCACCCCTCCACTTT. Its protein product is CASYRQGAYSPLHF.

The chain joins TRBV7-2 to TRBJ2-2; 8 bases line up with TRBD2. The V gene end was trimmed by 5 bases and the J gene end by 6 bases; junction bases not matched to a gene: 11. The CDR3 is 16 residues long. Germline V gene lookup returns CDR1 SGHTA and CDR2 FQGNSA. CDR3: CASSHGGGSRAGELFF. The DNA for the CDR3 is TGTGCCAGCAGCCACGGGGGGGGATCTAGGGCCGGGGAGCTGTTTTTT.